This passage covers 28 T cell receptor beta chains from one sample sequenced in a study of follicular helper T cells after annual influenza vaccination. Libraries were prepared by immunoSEQ multiplex PCR; TCRdb keeps only in-frame clonotypes and omits some of them. The table lists some 8,300 clones, roughly 80% of them singletons. Time point denoted: 2015-2016 season, 7 days after influenza vaccination. Source: CXCR5+ CD38- circulating T follicular helper cells from blood, taken 7 days after influenza vaccination. Specified subset: circulating Tfh, non-naive CD4+CXCR5+PD-1+ (ICOS+CD38+ or ICOS-CD38-). These receptors were collected from an adult who received the influenza vaccine.

V usage is TRBV14 and J usage is TRBJ2-7; D not resolved. Trimming removed 6 bases at V and 2 bases at J, with 11 bases between. Germline V CDR1 and CDR2: SGHDN, FVKESK. This CDR3 has 13 residues. CDR3 in DNA: TGTGCCAGCAGGCGGACCGGTACCTACGAGCAGTACTTC. It specifies CASRRTGTYEQYF. Full variable domain (outside the CDR3, taken from reference TRBV14 and TRBJ2-7): EAGVTQFPSHSVIEKGQTVTLRCDPISGHDNLYWYRRVMGKEIKFLLHFVKESKQDESGMPNNRFLAERTGGTYSTLKVQPAELEDSGVYFCASRRTGTYEQYFGPGTRLTVT.

The V call is TRBV28, the J call TRBJ1-5; D gene ambiguous. The CDR3 consists of 13 residues. Germline V CDR1 and CDR2: MDHEN, SYDVKM. V was trimmed by 5 bases and J by 5 bases, leaving 10 bases between them. In nucleotides, the CDR3 is TGTGCCAGCAGTCGTCCGCCGGATCAGCCCCAGCATTTT. Protein sequence: CASSRPPDQPQHF.

The chain links TRBV7-8 to TRBJ2-7; D is unclear. Between the trimmed V and J ends, which lost 6 bases and 0 bases, there was a span of 18 bases. The CDR3 runs to 16 residues. The germline V gene encodes CDR1 SGHVS and CDR2 FQNEAQ. The CDR3: CASRPGIRVFSYEQYF. The CDR3 coding sequence is TGTGCCAGCAGACCTGGGATCCGGGTTTTCTCCTACGAGCAGTACTTC.

V and J are TRBV10-3 and TRBJ1-3, with D hard to call. Germline loops: CDR1 ENHRY, CDR2 SYGVKD. The CDR3 contains 12 residues. V lost 2 bases, J lost 4 bases, and 3 bases lay in between. For the CDR3, the DNA is TGTGCCATCAGTGAGAACGGAAACACCATATATTTT. Residues: CAISENGNTIYF.

In DNA form, the CDR3 reads TGCGCCAGCAGCTTGGGGGTGTCAACCGGGAACCTCGCCTACGAGCAGTACTTC. Amino acids: CASSLGVSTGNLAYEQYF. The chain links TRBV5-1 to TRBJ2-7; possible D gene TRBD2, 5 bases. Trimming pared 0 bases from V and 2 bases from J, leaving 21 bases between. The CDR3 spans 18 residues. Germline V gives CDR1 SGHRS, CDR2 YFSETQ.

The chain recombines TRBV6-1 with TRBJ1-4, with unresolved D. V was cut by 1 base and J by 5 bases, with 11 bases left in between. Per germline, CDR1 MNHNS and CDR2 SASEGT. The CDR3 contains 15 residues. Written as DNA, the CDR3 is TGTGCCAGCAGTGAAGTTGGCAGACGCAATGAAAAACTGTTTTTT. It encodes CASSEVGRRNEKLFF.

The V and J genes are TRBV19 and TRBJ2-3; 7 bases are a match to TRBD1. CDR3 length equals 14 residues. Trimming at V came to 5 bases and at J to 2 bases, leaving 4 bases not matched to a gene. Germline V lookup: CDR1 LNHDA, CDR2 SQIVND (reference sequence). Here the CDR3 reads CASSVGQNTDTQYF. In DNA form, the CDR3 reads TGTGCCAGTAGTGTGGGACAGAACACAGATACGCAGTATTTT. The whole variable domain, filled in from reference TRBV19 and TRBJ2-3, reads DGGITQSPKYLFRKEGQNVTLSCEQNLNHDAMYWYRQDPGQGLRLIYYSQIVNDFQKGDIAEGYSVSREKKESFPLTVTSAQKNPTAFYLCASSVGQNTDTQYFGPGTRLTVL.

V usage is TRBV7-6 and J usage is TRBJ2-1, with D maybe TRBD1 (6 bases). The CDR3 covers 15 residues. Looked up from germline, CDR1 is SGHVS and CDR2 is FNYEAQ. V was trimmed by 1 base and J by 9 bases, leaving 16 bases between them. The CDR3 DNA reads TGTGCCAGCAGCTTAGTACAGCCAGGGGCGGGTGAGCAGTTCTTC. Translating it yields CASSLVQPGAGEQFF.

The chain joins TRBV28 to TRBJ2-1; possibly TRBD1 for D (5 bases). Trimming took 8 bases from V and 10 from J, leaving 12 bases between them. Germline CDR1 and CDR2: MDHEN and SYDVKM. The CDR3 covers 11 residues. CDR3: CASHGRTEQFF. The CDR3 coding sequence is TGTGCCAGCCATGGCCGGACAGAGCAGTTCTTC.

The chain joins TRBV7-3 to TRBJ2-3; TRBD2 aligns across 9 bases. Germline V gene data show CDR1 as SGHTA and CDR2 as FQGTGA. V trimming: 5 bases; J trimming: 1 base; junction bases outside the gene matches: 1. The CDR3 runs 14 residues. CDR3 DNA sequence: TGTGCCAGCAGCCGCGGGGGGGGCACAGATACGCAGTATTTT. As protein: CASSRGGGTDTQYF.

This clone has only a few counts. The chain joins TRBV5-1 to TRBJ2-7; TRBD1 or TRBD2 may be the D gene (5 bases each). The CDR3 loop spans 15 amino acids. Germline V gene sequence: CDR1 SGHRS, CDR2 YFSETQ. V lost 5 bases and J lost 2, with 17 bases in between. CDR3 sequence: CASSFLGDPTYEQYF. The CDR3 DNA reads as TGCGCCAGCAGTTTCCTGGGGGACCCAACCTACGAGCAGTACTTC.

The rearrangement links TRBV10-3 to TRBJ1-4, with 12 bases matching TRBD1. V lost 5 bases, J lost 3 bases, and 4 bases stayed unmatched. The CDR3 sequence is 16 residues long. Germline V gene lookup returns CDR1 ENHRY and CDR2 SYGVKD. The CDR3 region is CAISPGQGAANEKLFF. The CDR3 DNA follows: TGTGCCATCAGTCCGGGACAGGGGGCGGCTAATGAAAAACTGTTTTTT.

The DNA of the CDR3 is TGTGCCACCCTTCGGATTTGGACAGATACGCAGTATTTT. Translating it yields CATLRIWTDTQYF. The chain uses TRBV19 and TRBJ2-3; D gene uncertain. The germline V and J ends were trimmed by 10 bases and 3 bases, with 14 bases remaining between them. The CDR3 length is 13 residues. Per germline, CDR1 LNHDA and CDR2 SQIVND (reference sequence).

J is TRBJ2-2 and V is TRBV19, with D possibly being TRBD2 (5 bases). V lost 7 bases and J lost 2, with 11 bases in between. Germline V lookup: CDR1 LNHDA, CDR2 SQIVND (reference sequence). The CDR3 runs 14 residues. The CDR3 DNA sequence: TGTGCCAGTAAAAGGACGGGAAACACCGGGGAGCTGTTTTTT. Its translation is CASKRTGNTGELFF.

In DNA, the CDR3 is TGTGCCAGCAAACAACTCTGGAACTCCTACAATGAGCAGTTCTTC. It yields the protein CASKQLWNSYNEQFF. V and J are TRBV6-5 and TRBJ2-1; no firm D call. V was pared by 7 bases and J by 0 bases, with 13 bases between. The germline CDR1 and CDR2 sequences are MNHEY and SVGAGI. This CDR3 has 15 residues.

The rearrangement joins TRBV13 to TRBJ1-2; 7 nucleotides match TRBD1. V was pared by 0 bases and J by 2 bases, with 3 bases of the junction left unmatched. Germline V lookup: CDR1 PRHDT, CDR2 FYEKMQ (reference sequence). The CDR3 consists of 15 residues. CDR3 in amino acids: CASSLGPTGNYGYTF. CDR3 nucleotides: TGTGCCAGCAGCTTAGGCCCGACAGGGAACTATGGCTACACCTTC. Looking up the rest from reference TRBV13 and TRBJ1-2 gives the full variable domain: AAGVIQSPRHLIKEKRETATLKCYPIPRHDTVYWYQQGPGQDPQFLISFYEKMQSDKGSIPDRFSAQQFSDYHSELNMSSLELGDSALYFCASSLGPTGNYGYTFGSGTRLTVV.

The chain recombines TRBV28 with TRBJ1-5, with a tentative D call TRBD1 (6 bases). Trimming cost V 3 bases and J 2 bases, with 23 bases left between them. From germline, CDR1 is MDHEN and CDR2 SYDVKM. CDR3 length equals 19 residues. Written as DNA, the CDR3 is TGTGCCAGCAGTTTTCCCCCCCTGGGGGGGGGCGGCGGCAATCAGCCCCAGCATTTT. Amino acid sequence: CASSFPPLGGGGGNQPQHF.

The rearrangement joins TRBV15 to TRBJ2-5; 12 bases fit TRBD2. Germline-derived CDR1 and CDR2 are LNHNV and YYDKDF (reference sequence). The V segment lost 3 bases and the J segment 5 bases; nucleotides outside the gene matches: 10. The CDR3 length is 17 residues. The CDR3 loop reads CATSRTGLAGRGETQYF. The CDR3 nucleotides read TGTGCCACCAGCAGGACCGGACTAGCGGGGAGGGGGGAGACCCAGTACTTC.

This clone was seen a handful of times. The chain couples TRBV5-5 to TRBJ2-7; 8 bases fit TRBD1. The CDR3 spans 12 residues. Germline-derived CDR1 and CDR2 are SGHKS and YYEKEE (reference sequence). Losses at the gene ends were 4 bases for V and 10 bases for J; bases not matched to a gene: 7. CDR3 nucleotide sequence: TGTGCCAGCAGCCTAGGACAGGGAGGCCAGTACTTC. Protein: CASSLGQGGQYF. The whole variable domain, remainder taken from reference TRBV5-5 and TRBJ2-7, is DAGVTQSPTHLIKTRGQQVTLRCSPISGHKSVSWYQQVLGQGPQFIFQYYEKEERGRGNFPDRFSARQFPNYSSELNVNALLLGDSALYLCASSLGQGGQYFGPGTRLTVT.

The genes are TRBV2 and TRBJ2-3; the D is unclear. Germline values: CDR1 SNHLY, CDR2 FYNNEI. The CDR3 has 14 residues. V lost 1 base to trimming and J lost 2 bases, with 7 bases between them. The CDR3 DNA reads as TGTGCCAGCAGTGAAGATCACTCCACAGATACGCAGTATTTT. Translation: CASSEDHSTDTQYF.

The chain is built from TRBV7-2 and TRBJ2-1; possibly TRBD2 for D (6 bases). The germline gives CDR1 SGHTA, CDR2 FQGNSA. Trimming stripped 6 bases from V and 8 bases from J, with 23 bases between. The CDR3 loop spans 16 amino acids. CDR3 sequence reads: CASSPRGGAASDEQFF. The CDR3 DNA sequence: TGTGCCAGCAGTCCTCGGGGCGGGGCCGCCTCGGATGAGCAGTTCTTC.

This chain joins TRBV19 and TRBJ1-2; the D is unclear. CDR1 is LNHDA, CDR2 SQIVND, per germline (reference sequence). This CDR3 spans 11 amino acids. V was clipped by 4 bases and J by 5 bases, with 5 bases between them. This CDR3 is CASSSDYGYTF. The CDR3 nucleotides are TGTGCCAGTAGTAGCGATTATGGCTACACCTTC.

J is TRBJ1-3 and V is TRBV7-2, with D unclear. This CDR3 spans 12 amino acids. The V gene lost 5 bases and the J gene lost 3 bases, with 5 bases spanning the gap. Per germline, CDR1 SGHTA and CDR2 FQGNSA. The chain's CDR3 is CASSPIGNTIYF. The CDR3 coding sequence is TGTGCCAGCAGCCCCATTGGAAACACCATATATTTT.

This chain uses TRBV19 with TRBJ1-5; 9 bases align to TRBD1. The V and J ends lost 5 bases and 2 bases, in that order; junction bases with no gene match: 1. This CDR3 spans 14 amino acids. The germline V gene encodes CDR1 LNHDA and CDR2 SQIVND (reference sequence). CDR3 sequence reads: CASSDRGGNQPQHF. The CDR3 bases are TGTGCCAGTAGTGACAGGGGGGGCAATCAGCCCCAGCATTTT. Variable domain in full (rest from reference TRBV19 and TRBJ1-5): DGGITQSPKYLFRKEGQNVTLSCEQNLNHDAMYWYRQDPGQGLRLIYYSQIVNDFQKGDIAEGYSVSREKKESFPLTVTSAQKNPTAFYLCASSDRGGNQPQHFGDGTRLSIL.

The V gene is TRBV5-1, the J gene TRBJ2-3; D uncertain. V was pared by 4 bases and J by 2 bases, with 8 bases between. This CDR3 has 13 amino acids. Germline V gene lookup returns CDR1 SGHRS and CDR2 YFSETQ. The CDR3 DNA follows: TGCGCCAGCAGCCCACCCCCCACAGATACGCAGTATTTT. Encoded protein: CASSPPPTDTQYF.

The chain is built from TRBV4-3 and TRBJ2-2; D unresolved. CDR3 length: 14 residues. Deletions cut 0 bases from V and 4 bases from J, with 6 bases between. The germline V gene encodes CDR1 LGHNA and CDR2 YSLEER. The CDR3 nucleotides are TGCGCCAGCAGCCAAGAAAGGGTCACCGGGGAGCTGTTTTTT. Translating it yields CASSQERVTGELFF.

This clone was observed once. The chain is built from TRBV11-2 and TRBJ2-5, with D maybe TRBD2 (6 bases). CDR1 is SGHAT, CDR2 FQNNGV, per germline. V shed 5 bases and J shed 2 bases, with 15 bases lying between them. The CDR3 has 15 residues. CDR3 sequence: CASSPRRTMQETQYF. DNA for the CDR3: TGTGCCAGCAGCCCCCGTAGGACTATGCAAGAGACCCAGTACTTC.

The chain couples TRBV7-9 to TRBJ2-7; 9 bases agree with TRBD1. The CDR3 runs 15 residues. Trimming took 5 bases from V and 1 from J; bases not matched to a gene: 6. CDR1 and CDR2 from the germline V gene are SEHNR and FQNEAQ (reference sequence). DNA for the CDR3: TGTGCCAGCAGCCCCGGGACAGGGAGGTCCTACGAGCAGTACTTC. Translation gives CASSPGTGRSYEQYF. Full variable domain (rest looked up from reference TRBV7-9 and TRBJ2-7): DTGVSQNPRHKITKRGQNVTFRCDPISEHNRLYWYRQTLGQGPEFLTYFQNEAQLEKSRLLSDRFSAERPKGSFSTLEIQRTEQGDSAMYLCASSPGTGRSYEQYFGPGTRLTVT.